This T cell receptor (beta chain) was captured by sequencing in a study of cytomegalovirus exposure and HLA in healthy donors. Background on the study: Researchers previously reported finding about 110 million unique TCR beta sequences from roughly 170 million T cells. Study-level findings and limits: Relative to equally common others, HLA-associated TCR beta chains showed greater clonal expansion in a later analysis.

Of note for this clone: What it binds is unknown.

It was with 60 Vbeta and 13 Jbeta primers that the PCR ran. Only in-frame clones appear in the TCRdb table, and some are missing; sequencing was by immunoSEQ multiplex PCR. This sample's table has tens of thousands of clones. Likely unrecorded immune exposures existed in these nominally healthy donors. The CDR3 is 17 amino acids. The germline V gene encodes CDR1 SGHTA and CDR2 FQGNSA. Trimming at V came to 3 bases and at J to 0 bases, leaving 3 bases not matched to a gene. The material sequenced was PBMCs. The chain has TRBV7-2 and TRBJ2-3, with 13 bases lining up with TRBD2. The TCR was taken from a man aged 40-49 years in good health and CMV-seropositive. The CDR3 DNA reads as TGTGCCAGCAGCTTGGGGACTAGCGGGACTAGCACAGATACGCAGTATTTT. It specifies CASSLGTSGTSTDTQYF. Based on the CDR3 plus reference TRBV7-2 and TRBJ2-3, the full variable domain is GAGVSQSPSNKVTEKGKDVELRCDPISGHTALYWYRQSLGQGLEFLIYFQGNSAPDKSGLPSDRFSAERTGGSVSTLTIQRTQQEDSAVYLCASSLGTSGTSTDTQYFGPGTRLTVL.